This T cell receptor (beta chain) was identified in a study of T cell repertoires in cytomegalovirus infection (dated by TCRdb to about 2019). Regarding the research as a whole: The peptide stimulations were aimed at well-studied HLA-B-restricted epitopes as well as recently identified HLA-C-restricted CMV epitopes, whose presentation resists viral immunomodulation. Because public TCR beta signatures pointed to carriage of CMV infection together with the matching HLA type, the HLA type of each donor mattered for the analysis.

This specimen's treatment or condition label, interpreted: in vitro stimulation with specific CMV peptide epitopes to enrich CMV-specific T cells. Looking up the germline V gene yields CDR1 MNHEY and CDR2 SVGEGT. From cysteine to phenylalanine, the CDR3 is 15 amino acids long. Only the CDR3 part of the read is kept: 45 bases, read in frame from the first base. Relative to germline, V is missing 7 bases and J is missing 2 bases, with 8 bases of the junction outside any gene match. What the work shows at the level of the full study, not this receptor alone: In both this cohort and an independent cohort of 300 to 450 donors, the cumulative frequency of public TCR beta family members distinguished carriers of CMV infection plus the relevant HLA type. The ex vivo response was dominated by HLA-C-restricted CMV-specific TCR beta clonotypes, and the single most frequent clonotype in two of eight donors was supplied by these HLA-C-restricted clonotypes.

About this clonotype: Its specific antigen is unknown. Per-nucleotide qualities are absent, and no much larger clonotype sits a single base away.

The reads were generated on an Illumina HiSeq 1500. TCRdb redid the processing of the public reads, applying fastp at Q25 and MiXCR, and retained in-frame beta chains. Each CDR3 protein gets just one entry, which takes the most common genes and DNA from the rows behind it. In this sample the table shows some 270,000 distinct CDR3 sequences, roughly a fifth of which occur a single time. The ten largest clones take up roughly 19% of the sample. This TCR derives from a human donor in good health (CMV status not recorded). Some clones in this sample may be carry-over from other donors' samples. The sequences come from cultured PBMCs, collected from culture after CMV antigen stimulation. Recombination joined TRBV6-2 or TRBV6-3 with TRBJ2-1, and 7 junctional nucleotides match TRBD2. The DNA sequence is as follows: TGTGCCAGCAAGGAAAGCGGGGCCCCCTACAATGAGCAGTTCTTC. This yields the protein CASKESGAPYNEQFF.